The rows below give T cell receptor beta chains drawn from one sample of a study of blood T cell repertoires in COVID-19. Profiled with immunoSEQ multiplex PCR; TCRdb holds only in-frame clones, not every one. The data hold roughly 170,000 clones, with roughly 79% observed a single time. Sequenced sample: peripheral blood. These receptors were obtained from a woman aged 70 to 79 with acute or convalescent COVID-19. Each CDR3 is given with its conserved first and last residue. A D gene is named only where the DNA matches it firmly. Expanded clones get a size class; other rows say once, few or many, or leave the size out.

j_call v_call clone_size d_call cdr3_aa cdr3_nt
TRBJ2-2 TRBV19 NA NA CASSIRDIWDPETGELFF TGTGCCAGTAGTATACGGGACATCTGGGACCCAGAAACCGGGGAGCTGTTTTTT
TRBJ2-1 TRBV21-1 few NA CASSRLAGAPRHNEQFF TGTGCCAGCAGCCGGCTAGCGGGAGCCCCAAGACACAATGAGCAGTTCTTC
TRBJ1-1 TRBV4-2 NA NA CASSRHMNTEAFF TGTGCCAGCAGCCGGCACATGAACACTGAAGCTTTCTTT
TRBJ1-5 TRBV19 NA NA CASSANNNQPQHF TGTGCCAGTAGTGCCAACAACAATCAGCCCCAGCATTTT
TRBJ1-5 TRBV5-8 NA NA CASSFLGGVYNQPQHF TGTGCCAGCAGCTTCCTGGGGGGGGTCTACAATCAGCCCCAGCATTTT
TRBJ2-3 TRBV18 NA TRBD1 CASSQRRDRGSSTDTQYF TGTGCCAGCTCACAAAGGAGGGACAGGGGCTCTAGCACAGATACGCAGTATTTT
TRBJ1-2 TRBV5-4 once NA CASSREFYRDYGYTF TGTGCCAGCAGCAGGGAGTTTTACAGGGACTATGGCTACACCTTC
TRBJ2-7 TRBV29-1 NA NA CSVATGRGLSEQYF TGCAGCGTTGCTACAGGTAGGGGCTTGAGTGAGCAGTACTTC
TRBJ2-2 TRBV7-8 NA TRBD2 CASTPLAGGNTGELFF TGTGCCAGCACCCCCCTAGCGGGAGGGAACACCGGGGAGCTGTTTTTT
TRBJ2-1 TRBV5-1 NA NA CASSLAASEVNEQFF TGCGCCAGCAGCTTGGCGGCTAGCGAAGTGAATGAGCAGTTCTTC
TRBJ2-1 TRBV5-1 NA TRBD1 CASSSRTGDEQFF TGCGCCAGCAGCTCAAGAACAGGGGATGAGCAGTTCTTC
TRBJ1-2 TRBV2 NA NA CASSSGEVYGYTF TGTGCCAGCAGTTCGGGGGAGGTCTATGGCTACACCTTC
TRBJ1-2 TRBV2 NA TRBD1 CASPGTGRLPPYGYTF TGTGCCAGCCCCGGGACAGGGCGCCTGCCACCCTATGGCTACACCTTC
TRBJ2-1 TRBV7-3 NA NA CASSLNLASGIHEQFF TGTGCCAGCAGCTTAAATCTAGCCTCGGGTATCCATGAGCAGTTCTTC
TRBJ2-7 TRBV10-3 NA NA CAISENPYYEQYF TGTGCCATCAGTGAAAACCCCTACTACGAGCAGTACTTC
TRBJ1-1 TRBV28 NA NA CASSHRQKEAFF TGTGCCAGCAGCCATAGACAAAAGGAAGCTTTCTTT
TRBJ2-1 TRBV29-1 once TRBD1 CSVRDREYNEQFF TGCAGCGTTAGGGACAGGGAATACAATGAGCAGTTCTTC
TRBJ1-1 TRBV9 NA NA CASKRQNTEAFF TGTGCCAGCAAAAGACAGAACACTGAAGCTTTCTTT
TRBJ2-1 TRBV10-2 NA TRBD1 CASSRSTGEKFF TGCGCCAGCAGTCGATCGACAGGGGAGAAGTTCTTC
TRBJ1-1 TRBV25-1 many TRBD1 CASSGTGGHDTEAFF TGTGCCAGCAGTGGTACAGGGGGGCATGACACTGAAGCTTTCTTT
TRBJ2-1 TRBV12-3/TRBV12-4 NA TRBD2 CASSLRLASEQFF TGTGCCAGCAGTTTGCGACTAGCGTCTGAGCAGTTCTTC
TRBJ1-4 TRBV5-1 NA NA CASSLTGGFNEKLFF TGCGCCAGCAGCTTGACGGGGGGATTTAATGAAAAACTGTTTTTT
TRBJ1-1 TRBV5-1 NA TRBD1 CASSSLRDRGNTEAFF TGCGCCAGCAGCTCTCTAAGAGACAGGGGGAACACTGAAGCTTTCTTT
TRBJ1-1 TRBV2 NA NA CASRNSGTKNTEAFF TGTGCCAGCAGGAACTCCGGGACAAAGAACACTGAAGCTTTCTTT
TRBJ2-3 TRBV19 many NA CASSAGSRSYF TGTGCCAGTAGTGCGGGTTCTAGGTCGTATTTT
TRBJ1-2 TRBV6-1 NA NA CASSDRAHGYTF TGTGCCAGCAGTGACAGGGCTCATGGCTACACCTTC
TRBJ1-4 TRBV11-2 once TRBD1 CASSSRDHQGGEKLFF TGTGCCAGCAGCTCGCGGGACCACCAGGGGGGCGAAAAACTGTTTTTT
TRBJ1-6 TRBV11-3 once NA CASSNNPDSPLHF TGTGCCAGCAGCAATAATCCGGATTCACCCCTCCACTTT
TRBJ2-7 TRBV6-5 NA TRBD1 CASRTTGGAGYEQYF TGTGCCAGCAGAACCACAGGGGGCGCTGGGTACGAGCAGTACTTC
TRBJ2-7 TRBV3-1/TRBV3-2 NA NA CASSEAWEQYF TGTGCCAGCAGTGAGGCGTGGGAGCAGTACTTC
TRBJ2-7 TRBV7-8 NA TRBD2 CASSSFLAGVPYEQYF TGTGCCAGCAGCTCATTTCTAGCGGGAGTACCCTACGAGCAGTACTTC
TRBJ2-5 TRBV27 few NA CASRRDFAGQETQYF TGTGCCAGCAGACGGGATTTCGCGGGCCAAGAGACCCAGTACTTC
TRBJ1-3 TRBV5-1 NA NA CASSRGGGVSLMEGNTIYF TGCGCCAGCAGTCGGGGAGGCGGGGTGAGCCTGATGGAAGGAAACACCATATATTTT
TRBJ2-2 TRBV2 NA TRBD2 CASRYGTSGGTGELFF TGTGCCAGCAGATACGGGACTAGCGGGGGGACCGGGGAGCTGTTTTTT
TRBJ1-2 TRBV19 NA TRBD1 CASGDRGNYGYTF TGTGCCAGTGGCGACAGGGGGAACTATGGCTACACCTTC